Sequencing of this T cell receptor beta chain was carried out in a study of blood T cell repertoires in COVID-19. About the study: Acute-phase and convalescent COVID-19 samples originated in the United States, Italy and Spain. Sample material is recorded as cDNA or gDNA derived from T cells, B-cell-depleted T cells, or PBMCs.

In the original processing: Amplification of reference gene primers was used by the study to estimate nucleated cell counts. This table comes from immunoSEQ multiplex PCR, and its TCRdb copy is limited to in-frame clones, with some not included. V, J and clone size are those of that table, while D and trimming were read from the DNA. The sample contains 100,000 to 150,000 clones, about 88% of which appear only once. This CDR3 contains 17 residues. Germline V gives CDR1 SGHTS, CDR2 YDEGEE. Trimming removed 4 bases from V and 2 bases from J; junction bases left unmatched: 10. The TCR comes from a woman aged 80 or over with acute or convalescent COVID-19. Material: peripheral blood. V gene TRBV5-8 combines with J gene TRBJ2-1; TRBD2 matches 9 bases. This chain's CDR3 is CASSRVWGGGAYNEQFF. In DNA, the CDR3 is TGTGCCAGCAGCCGTGTATGGGGCGGGGGGGCCTACAATGAGCAGTTCTTC. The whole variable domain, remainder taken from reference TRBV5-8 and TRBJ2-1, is EAGVTQSPTHLIKTRGQQATLRCSPISGHTSVYWYQQALGLGLQFLLWYDEGEERNRGNFPPRFSGRQFPNYSSELNVNALELEDSALYLCASSRVWGGGAYNEQFFGPGTRLTVL.